This T cell receptor beta chain was observed in a study of tumor and adjacent non-tumor tissue in lung cancer. This sample's RNA came from whole unsorted tissue. The normal lung tissue was taken more than 3 cm from the tumor edge. The CDR3 sequence is 16 residues long. With respect to this clonotype: At one end the junction does not follow the germline gene, possibly because of a read error.

Three rounds of nested PCR, following a modified ARM-PCR protocol, produced the TCRbeta library. TCRdb recomputed calls from the multiplex PCR reads with MiXCR, one row per CDR3 protein. This table has 81,000 or so distinct CDR3 sequences, roughly 80% appearing once. Material: distant non-tumor lung tissue. This receptor was identified in a man aged 60 to 75 with non-small cell lung cancer. J is TRBJ2-5 and V is TRBV12-3 or TRBV12-4; 10 bases align to TRBD1. The CDR3 nucleotides are TGTACCAGCAGACCCAGACAGGGGGCTGACCGAGAGACCCAGTACTTC. It codes for CTSRPRQGADRETQYF.